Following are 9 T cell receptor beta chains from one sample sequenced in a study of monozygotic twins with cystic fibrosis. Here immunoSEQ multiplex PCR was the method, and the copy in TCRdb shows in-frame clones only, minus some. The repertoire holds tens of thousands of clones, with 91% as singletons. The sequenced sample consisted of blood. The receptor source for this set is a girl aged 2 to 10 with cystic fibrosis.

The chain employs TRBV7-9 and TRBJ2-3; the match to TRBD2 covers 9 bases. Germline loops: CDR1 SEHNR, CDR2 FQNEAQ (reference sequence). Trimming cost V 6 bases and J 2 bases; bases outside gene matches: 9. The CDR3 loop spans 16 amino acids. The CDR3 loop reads CASSHIAGANTDTQYF. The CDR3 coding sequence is TGTGCCAGCAGTCACATAGCGGGGGCCAACACAGATACGCAGTATTTT.

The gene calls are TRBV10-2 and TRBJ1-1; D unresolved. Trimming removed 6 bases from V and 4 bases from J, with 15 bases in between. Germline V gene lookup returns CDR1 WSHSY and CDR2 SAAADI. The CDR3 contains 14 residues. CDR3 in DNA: TGCGCCAGCAGGCCCGCTAGTAGAGTCACTGAAGCTTTCTTT. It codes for CASRPASRVTEAFF.

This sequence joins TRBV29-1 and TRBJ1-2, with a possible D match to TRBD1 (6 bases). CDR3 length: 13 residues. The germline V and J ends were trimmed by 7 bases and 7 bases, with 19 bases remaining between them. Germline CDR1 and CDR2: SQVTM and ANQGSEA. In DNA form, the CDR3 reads TGCAGCGCCACTAATACGGGGGCGCTTGGCTACACCTTC. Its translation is CSATNTGALGYTF.

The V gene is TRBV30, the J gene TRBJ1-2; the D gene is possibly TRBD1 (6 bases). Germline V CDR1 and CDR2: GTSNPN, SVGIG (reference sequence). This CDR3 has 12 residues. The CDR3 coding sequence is TGTGCAAGGACAGAATTTAACTATGGCTACACCTTC. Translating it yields CARTEFNYGYTF.

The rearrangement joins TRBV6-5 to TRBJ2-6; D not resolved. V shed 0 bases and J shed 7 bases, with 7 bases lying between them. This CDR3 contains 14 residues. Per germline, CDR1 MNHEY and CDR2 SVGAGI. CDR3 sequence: CASSYSSEANVLTF. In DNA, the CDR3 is TGTGCCAGCAGTTACTCTTCTGAAGCCAACGTCCTGACTTTC.

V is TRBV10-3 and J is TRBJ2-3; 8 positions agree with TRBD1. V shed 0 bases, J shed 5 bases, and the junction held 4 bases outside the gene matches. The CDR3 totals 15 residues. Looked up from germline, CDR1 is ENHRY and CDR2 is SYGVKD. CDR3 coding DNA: TGTGCCATCAGTGAGTCCAGGGGGCATCAAGATACGCAGTATTTT. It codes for CAISESRGHQDTQYF.

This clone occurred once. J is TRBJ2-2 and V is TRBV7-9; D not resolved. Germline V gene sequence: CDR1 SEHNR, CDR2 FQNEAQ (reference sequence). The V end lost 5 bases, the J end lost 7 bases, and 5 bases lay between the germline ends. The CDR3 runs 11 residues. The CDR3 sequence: CASSMIGELFF. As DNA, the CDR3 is TGTGCCAGCAGCATGATCGGGGAGCTGTTTTTT.

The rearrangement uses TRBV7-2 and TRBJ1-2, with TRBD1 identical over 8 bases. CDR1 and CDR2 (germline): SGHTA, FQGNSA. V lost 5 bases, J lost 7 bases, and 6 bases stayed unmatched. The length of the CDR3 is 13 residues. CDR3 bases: TGTGCCAGCAGCGACAGGGGAGGAGGTGGCTACACCTTC. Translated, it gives CASSDRGGGGYTF. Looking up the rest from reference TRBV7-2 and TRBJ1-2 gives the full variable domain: GAGVSQSPSNKVTEKGKDVELRCDPISGHTALYWYRQSLGQGLEFLIYFQGNSAPDKSGLPSDRFSAERTGGSVSTLTIQRTQQEDSAVYLCASSDRGGGGYTFGSGTRLTVV.

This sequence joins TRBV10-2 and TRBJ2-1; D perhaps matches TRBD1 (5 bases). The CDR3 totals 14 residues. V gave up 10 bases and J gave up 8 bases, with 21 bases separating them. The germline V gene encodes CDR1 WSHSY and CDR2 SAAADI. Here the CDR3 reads CATDARDSFHEQFF. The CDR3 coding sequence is TGCGCCACTGACGCCAGGGATTCTTTCCATGAGCAGTTCTTC.